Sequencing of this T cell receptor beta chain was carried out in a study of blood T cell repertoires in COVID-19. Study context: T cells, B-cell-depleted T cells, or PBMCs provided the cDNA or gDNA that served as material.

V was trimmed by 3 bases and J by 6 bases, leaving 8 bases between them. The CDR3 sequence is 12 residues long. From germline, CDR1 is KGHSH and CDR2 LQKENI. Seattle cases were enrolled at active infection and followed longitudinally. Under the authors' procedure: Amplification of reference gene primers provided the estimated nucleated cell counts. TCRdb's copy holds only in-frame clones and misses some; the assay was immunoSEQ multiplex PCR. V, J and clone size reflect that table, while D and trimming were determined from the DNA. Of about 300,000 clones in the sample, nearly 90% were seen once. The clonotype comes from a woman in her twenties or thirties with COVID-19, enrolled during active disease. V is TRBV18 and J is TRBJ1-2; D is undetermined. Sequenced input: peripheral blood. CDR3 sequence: CASSPDKDGYTF. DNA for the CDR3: TGTGCCAGCTCACCCGACAAGGATGGCTACACCTTC.